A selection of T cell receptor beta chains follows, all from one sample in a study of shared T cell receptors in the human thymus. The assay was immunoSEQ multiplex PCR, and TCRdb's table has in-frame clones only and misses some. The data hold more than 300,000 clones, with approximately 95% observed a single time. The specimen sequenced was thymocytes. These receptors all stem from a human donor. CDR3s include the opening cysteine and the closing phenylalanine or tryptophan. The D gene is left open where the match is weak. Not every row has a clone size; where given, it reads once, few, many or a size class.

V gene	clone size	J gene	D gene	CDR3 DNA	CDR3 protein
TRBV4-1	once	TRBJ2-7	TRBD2	TGCGCCAGCAGCCAACCAAAAGCGGGAGGGCCCGGGTACTTC	CASSQPKAGGPGYF
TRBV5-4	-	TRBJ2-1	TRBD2	TGTGCCAGCAGCGTGACTAGCGGGCCCTCCTCCCCCGGAAATGAGCAGTTCTTC	CASSVTSGPSSPGNEQFF
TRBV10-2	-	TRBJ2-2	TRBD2	TGCGCCAGCAGTGAGCCTAGCGGAGTCGCGAACACCGGGGAGCTGTTTTTT	CASSEPSGVANTGELFF
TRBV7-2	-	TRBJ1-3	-	TGTGCCAGCAGCTTAGCCGAGCCAGCACACCACTCTGGAAACACCATATATTTT	CASSLAEPAHHSGNTIYF
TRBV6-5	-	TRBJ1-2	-	TGTGCCACCTGGCGCGGGGTCAAAGTCTTGAATGGCTACACCTTC	CATWRGVKVLNGYTF
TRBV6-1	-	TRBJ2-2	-	TGTGCCAGCATGGGGGCAGGGGCGAACACCGGGGAGCTGTTTTTT	CASMGAGANTGELFF
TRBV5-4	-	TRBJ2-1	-	TGTGCCAGCAGCCCGATGGGGCCCTACAATGAGCAGTTCTTC	CASSPMGPYNEQFF
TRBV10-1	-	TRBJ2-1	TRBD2	TGCGCCAGCAGTGAATTATTAGCGGGCAATGAGCAGTTCTTC	CASSELLAGNEQFF
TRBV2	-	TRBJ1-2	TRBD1	TGTGCCAGCAGTGTGGGGACAGGGAATGGCTACACCTTC	CASSVGTGNGYTF
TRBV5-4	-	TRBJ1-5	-	TGTGCCAGCAGCTTTTCAACCCCGGGGAGGGGCAATCAGCCCCAGCATTTT	CASSFSTPGRGNQPQHF
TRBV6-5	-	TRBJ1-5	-	TGTGCCAGCAGCCCGAGCGGGGGCAGTCAGCCCCAGCATTTT	CASSPSGGSQPQHF